Listed below are T cell receptor beta chains from one sample, sequenced in a study of monozygotic twins with inflammatory bowel disease. Following a re-call of the 5' RACE reads, TCRdb has one entry per CDR3 protein and lacks DNA. The table lists about 330,000 distinct CDR3 sequences, with 2% to 2.5% in the top ten. The sample was blood. Source of these receptors: a human donor with ulcerative colitis or Crohn's disease, or a healthy co-twin of an affected twin (not recorded which). The CDR3 runs from the conserved cysteine through the conserved F or W.

15	TRBV5-1	TRBJ2-1	CASSLDVASYNEQIF
17	TRBV11-2	TRBJ2-1	CASRTWAWRGEGNEQFF
15	TRBV7-2	TRBJ2-1	CASGSAPGRGNEQFF
12	TRBV27	TRBJ2-1	CATLRGSSEQFF
15	TRBV7-9	TRBJ2-2	CASSRRQVGTGELFF
15	TRBV6-1	TRBJ2-2	CASSPGSTNTGELFF
12	TRBV28	TRBJ2-7	CASRSEHSEQYF
14	TRBV9	TRBJ1-1	CASSGPQGSTEAFF
13	TRBV4-3	TRBJ2-7	CASSQRTSYEQYF
13	TRBV20-1	TRBJ2-7	CSARVPAGYEQYF
14	TRBV7-9	TRBJ2-4	CASSLGQGVRMQYF
14	TRBV5-1	TRBJ1-5	CASSPGQSNQPQHF
12	TRBV7-6	TRBJ2-7	CASSYPGAEQYF
14	TRBV7-2	TRBJ1-1	CASSIDSQSHEAFF
16	TRBV21-1	TRBJ1-2	CASSLEGRPDNYGYTF
17	TRBV12-3/TRBV12-4	TRBJ2-7	CASSLKTGTSGAYEQYF
13	TRBV11-2	TRBJ2-3	CASSPGLPDTQYF
14	TRBV9	TRBJ2-7	CASSTGQGFYEQYF
14	TRBV18	TRBJ1-2	CASSPAGQRGGYTF
13	TRBV6-5	TRBJ1-4	CASSSVGNEKLFF
16	TRBV5-1	TRBJ2-3	CASSLGDRISGDTQYF
14	TRBV20-1	TRBJ2-7	CSARAGLAWSEQYF
14	TRBV14	TRBJ2-7	CASRGQRFSYEQYF
16	TRBV30	TRBJ2-1	CAWSRTTAQIYNEQFF
15	TRBV20-1	TRBJ2-7	CSAPPAVVGFYEQYF
14	TRBV20-1	TRBJ2-7	CSAHTSLSAYEQYF
13	TRBV27	TRBJ2-3	CAIRDRYTDTQYF
15	TRBV5-4	TRBJ2-1	CASSSTSGRYNEQFF
12	TRBV10-3	TRBJ2-7	CATRDEPYEQYF
12	TRBV10-3	TRBJ2-7	CAIGTRENEQYF
13	TRBV10-2	TRBJ1-1	CASITALNTEAFF
15	TRBV6-2/TRBV6-3	TRBJ2-3	CASSFGTGEADTQYF
15	TRBV7-2	TRBJ1-1	CASSFGDRANTEAFF
17	TRBV19	TRBJ2-3	CASTAHSSGGRADTQYF
16	TRBV5-4	TRBJ2-2	CASSFGSGSVGGELFF
15	TRBV12-3/TRBV12-4	TRBJ2-1	CASTGGGSRYNEQFF
15	TRBV5-4	TRBJ2-3	CASSDLAGNTDTQYF
13	TRBV7-9	TRBJ1-1	CASSFSSDTKAFF
13	TRBV29-1	TRBJ1-1	CSVIQGASTEAFF
15	TRBV20-1	TRBJ1-5	CSARRRAVSNQPQHF
12	TRBV11-1	TRBJ2-1	CASSLDDNEQFF
16	TRBV5-1	TRBJ1-1	CASSMNRDRGNTEAFF
14	TRBV13	TRBJ2-2	CASSPGQTTGELFF
14	TRBV18	TRBJ1-6	CASSPLGPNSPLHF